The 29 T cell receptor beta chains below all came from one sample that was sequenced in a study of PD-1 blockade in classical Hodgkin lymphoma. Measured with immunoSEQ multiplex PCR; TCRdb has only the in-frame clones, and not every one. The data show roughly 50,000 clones, more than 75% seen once. The time point denotes: cycle 4 day 1 (C4D1), after 6 weeks of nivolumab. Every single patient, without exception, relapsed after autologous stem cell transplantation, and brentuximab vedotin exposure varied. The specimen comprised peripheral blood mononuclear cells (PBMCs), sampled before the fourth cycle of nivolumab. The receptor set was obtained from a human donor with classical Hodgkin lymphoma.

The chain recombines TRBV19 with TRBJ1-1; possible D gene TRBD1, 5 bases. The CDR3 runs to 15 residues. CDR1 and CDR2 (germline): LNHDA, SQIVND (reference sequence). Trimming pared 3 bases from V and 0 bases from J, leaving 11 bases between. The CDR3 spells CASSIPGSMNTEAFF. CDR3 in DNA: TGTGCCAGTAGTATTCCAGGGAGCATGAACACTGAAGCTTTCTTT.

J is TRBJ1-1 and V is TRBV6-1; D not resolved. The CDR3 has 15 residues. Looked up from germline, CDR1 is MNHNS and CDR2 is SASEGT. V shed 0 bases and J shed 5 bases, with 13 bases lying between them. CDR3 coding DNA: TGTGCCAGCAGTGAAGCGCTTCTCGGGAGGACTGAAGCTTTCTTT. This translates into CASSEALLGRTEAFF.

With respect to this clone: The sample holds other DNA sequences that translate to the same CDR3. The J gene is TRBJ1-3, the V gene TRBV7-9; no reliable D call. CDR3 length: 14 residues. Germline CDR1 and CDR2: SEHNR and FQNEAQ (reference sequence). V lost 3 bases and J lost 0, with 6 bases in between. CDR3 in DNA: TGTGCCAGCAGCTTGGACGGCTCTGGAAACACCATATATTTT. Translated, it gives CASSLDGSGNTIYF.

The V gene is TRBV27, the J gene TRBJ1-4; D is perhaps TRBD1 (5 bases). The V end lost 8 bases, the J end lost 5 bases, and 12 bases lay between the germline ends. The CDR3 is 13 residues long. Germline CDR1 and CDR2: MNHEY and SMNVEV (reference sequence). In nucleotides, the CDR3 is TGTGCCAGCCATTCAGGGTTCAATGAAAAACTGTTTTTT. Translation gives CASHSGFNEKLFF.

V usage is TRBV19 and J usage is TRBJ2-3; D unclear. Per the germline V gene, CDR1 is LNHDA and CDR2 is SQIVND (reference sequence). The germline V and J ends were trimmed by 3 bases and 2 bases, with 9 bases remaining between them. The CDR3 has 14 amino acids. The CDR3 region has the DNA TGTGCCAGTAGTATCGGGCTGAACACAGATACGCAGTATTTT. It specifies CASSIGLNTDTQYF.

The rearrangement joins TRBV6-1 to TRBJ2-5; TRBD1 agrees at 12 bases. The J segment lost 5 bases and the V segment lost 3 bases, leaving 4 bases of the junction unmatched. Germline loops: CDR1 MNHNS, CDR2 SASEGT. The CDR3 runs 15 residues. This CDR3 is CASSDGTGGAETQYF. The CDR3, as DNA: TGTGCCAGCAGTGATGGGACAGGGGGCGCGGAGACCCAGTACTTC.

This clone was seen more than once but under ten times. The gene calls are TRBV27 and TRBJ1-5; D remains ambiguous. CDR1 and CDR2 from the germline V gene are MNHEY and SMNVEV (reference sequence). V was trimmed by 3 bases and J by 3 bases, leaving 6 bases between them. The CDR3 runs 13 residues. Here the CDR3 reads CASSFNLNQPQHF. Written as DNA, the CDR3 is TGTGCCAGCAGTTTTAACCTCAATCAGCCCCAGCATTTT.

The chain is built from TRBV28 and TRBJ1-4, with D unclear. In germline, CDR1 is MDHEN, CDR2 SYDVKM. Trimming removed 1 base from V and 4 bases from J, with 7 bases in between. The CDR3 has 14 residues. The CDR3 protein is CASSLSWGNEKLFF. In nucleotides, the CDR3 is TGTGCCAGCAGTTTATCTTGGGGTAATGAAAAACTGTTTTTT.

The chain couples TRBV4-2 to TRBJ2-7; possibly TRBD1 or TRBD2 for D (5 bases each). CDR3 size: 14 residues. CDR1 and CDR2 (germline): LGHNA, YNFKEQ. V lost 4 bases, J lost 1 base, and 11 bases lay in between. The CDR3 DNA reads TGTGCCAGCAGCCCCTCTGGGACGTCCTACGAGCAGTACTTC. Translation: CASSPSGTSYEQYF.

This chain uses TRBV5-4 with TRBJ1-4, with D unclear. The CDR3 spans 16 residues. Trimming cost V 4 bases and J 4 bases, with 17 bases left between them. Germline loops: CDR1 SGHNT, CDR2 YYREEE (reference sequence). CDR3 DNA sequence: TGTGCCAGCAGCCCTCGCCCCCGGGAAGATAATGAAAAACTGTTTTTT. Translated: CASSPRPREDNEKLFF.

This sequence joins TRBV6-1 and TRBJ1-2, with TRBD1 matching over 9 bases. J was trimmed by 5 bases and V by 5 bases; bases with no gene match: 9. Germline loops: CDR1 MNHNS, CDR2 SASEGT. This CDR3 is 15 amino acids long. The CDR3: CASSSPDRGQYGYTF. The CDR3 DNA sequence: TGTGCCAGCAGTTCCCCGGACAGGGGTCAATATGGCTACACCTTC.

This sequence joins TRBV6-4 and TRBJ2-1; no definite D call. Germline-derived CDR1 and CDR2 are MRHNA and SNTAGT. CDR3 size: 16 residues. V gave up 0 bases and J gave up 1 base, with 10 bases separating them. Here the CDR3 reads CASSDSSGESYNEQFF. CDR3 DNA: TGTGCCAGCAGTGACTCAAGTGGCGAATCCTACAATGAGCAGTTCTTC.

This clone occurred once. The chain carries TRBV29-1 and TRBJ2-1; TRBD1 matches at 10 bases. After removal of 6 bases from V and 3 bases from J, the junction contained 5 bases not matched to a gene. There are 14 residues in the CDR3. CDR1 is SQVTM, CDR2 ANQGSEA, per germline. The CDR3 region has the DNA TGCAGCGTGGAGGGACAGGGGCTCTACAATGAGCAGTTCTTC. Translated, it gives CSVEGQGLYNEQFF.

This chain connects TRBV2 to TRBJ2-4; 8 nucleotides align to TRBD1. The trim removed 6 bases at V and 0 bases at J, leaving 10 bases unmatched. The CDR3 is made up of 17 amino acids. Germline V gives CDR1 SNHLY, CDR2 FYNNEI. CDR3 in DNA: TGTGCCAGCAGCCGTAGCAGGGGGCTTCTAGCCAAAAACATTCAGTACTTC. Translation: CASSRSRGLLAKNIQYF.

The J gene is TRBJ2-1, the V gene TRBV9; TRBD2 is a possible D gene (5 bases). The CDR3 consists of 14 residues. Trimming pared 0 bases from V and 5 bases from J, leaving 9 bases between. CDR1 is SGDLS and CDR2 is YYNGEE in the germline V gene. CDR3 sequence (DNA): TGTGCCAGCAGCGTAGGAGGGATGGACAATGAGCAGTTCTTC. Encoded protein: CASSVGGMDNEQFF.

The chain couples TRBV5-1 to TRBJ1-1; weak D call: TRBD1 (6 bases). This CDR3 spans 14 amino acids. Germline V gene lookup returns CDR1 SGHRS and CDR2 YFSETQ. V was trimmed by 5 bases and J by 3 bases, leaving 14 bases between them. The CDR3 DNA is TGCGCCAGCAGTACGGGGAAGGGGGACACTGAAGCTTTCTTT. This sequence encodes CASSTGKGDTEAFF.

The chain joins TRBV7-2 to TRBJ2-7, with 10 positions matching TRBD1. Germline-derived CDR1 and CDR2 are SGHTA and FQGNSA. The V segment lost 3 bases and the J segment 0 bases; nucleotides outside the gene matches: 2. This CDR3 has 15 residues. CDR3 protein: CASSFRDRGSYEQYF. The CDR3 DNA reads as TGTGCCAGCAGCTTCCGGGACAGGGGCTCCTACGAGCAGTACTTC.

This clone was counted a single time. The V and J genes are TRBV7-6 and TRBJ2-7; a possible D gene is TRBD2 (6 bases). Between the trimmed V and J ends, which lost 4 bases and 4 bases, there was a span of 17 bases. This CDR3 has 15 amino acids. Looked up from germline, CDR1 is SGHVS and CDR2 is FNYEAQ. The CDR3 region is CASSSGSRREYEQYF. CDR3 in DNA: TGTGCCAGCAGCTCCGGTTCTCGGCGGGAATACGAGCAGTACTTC.

V usage is TRBV7-8 and J usage is TRBJ1-2, with D hard to call. V shed 1 base and J shed 0 bases, with 9 bases lying between them. CDR3 length: 15 amino acids. Germline lookup yields CDR1 SGHVS and CDR2 FQNEAQ. The CDR3: CASSLGGVANYGYTF. The CDR3 DNA is TGTGCCAGCAGCTTAGGTGGGGTAGCTAACTATGGCTACACCTTC.

To note about this clone: At one of its ends the junction is not consistent with the germline gene, which may arise from a read error. The CDR3 region has the DNA TGTGCCAGCAGCTTAGGCGGACTAGCGGGAGACTCCTCCGAGCAGTACTTC. It specifies CASSLGGLAGDSSEQYF. V usage is TRBV11-3 and J usage is TRBJ2-7; 13 bases map to TRBD2. Germline assignment: CDR1 SGHNT and CDR2 YENEEA. The CDR3 totals 17 residues.

This clone was seen a single time. The chain uses TRBV1 and TRBJ2-3; TRBD2, the table's D call, was not compared with the DNA. TRBV1 is flagged as a pseudogene. The CDR3 is 20 residues long. The CDR3, as DNA: TGCACCAGCAGCCAAGATTTGACCCTAGCGGGAGAAAGGAGGGCAGATACGCAGTATTTT. This gives the protein CTSSQDLTLAGERRADTQYF.

This chain links TRBV5-1 with TRBJ1-1, with a tentative D call TRBD1 (6 bases). Per the germline V gene, CDR1 is SGHRS and CDR2 is YFSETQ. The CDR3 is made up of 14 amino acids. V lost 4 bases and J lost 5, with 15 bases in between. The CDR3 sequence is CASSGGTLGTEAFF. The CDR3 DNA is TGCGCCAGCAGCGGTGGGACACTTGGGACTGAAGCTTTCTTT. The full variable domain, completed using reference TRBV5-1 and TRBJ1-1, is KAGVTQTPRYLIKTRGQQVTLSCSPISGHRSVSWYQQTPGQGLQFLFEYFSETQRNKGNFPGRFSGRQFSNSRSEMNVSTLELGDSALYLCASSGGTLGTEAFFGQGTRLTVV.

The gene calls are TRBV11-2 and TRBJ1-4; 7 nucleotides agree with TRBD1. In germline, CDR1 is SGHAT, CDR2 FQNNGV. This CDR3 has 16 amino acids. With 5 bases clipped from V and 5 bases from J, the junction kept 11 bases outside the gene matches. CDR3: CASSPVPRDSNEKLFF. In DNA form, the CDR3 reads TGTGCCAGCAGCCCCGTACCCAGGGACAGCAATGAAAAACTGTTTTTT. Using reference TRBV11-2 and TRBJ1-4 for the parts outside the CDR3, the full variable domain is EAGVAQSPRYKIIEKRQSVAFWCNPISGHATLYWYQQILGQGPKLLIQFQNNGVVDDSQLPKDRFSAERLKGVDSTLKIQPAKLEDSAVYLCASSPVPRDSNEKLFFGSGTQLSVL.

This chain links TRBV6-5 with TRBJ1-2, with D possibly matching TRBD1 (6 bases). CDR3 length: 15 amino acids. Germline V gene data show CDR1 as MNHEY and CDR2 as SVGAGI. V was trimmed by 3 bases and J by 6 bases, leaving 17 bases between them. The CDR3 bases are TGTGCCAGCAGTTATAGGCAGGGAGGGGGGGATGGCTACACCTTC. This sequence encodes CASSYRQGGGDGYTF.

This chain uses TRBV18 with TRBJ1-6; 10 bases agree with TRBD1. J gave up 10 bases and V 2 bases, and 2 bases lay outside the gene matches. The CDR3 length is 14 residues. Germline loops: CDR1 KGHSH, CDR2 LQKENI. CDR3 DNA: TGTGCCAGCTCACCATGGGACAGGGGATCACCCCTCCACTTT. Encoded protein: CASSPWDRGSPLHF.

The CDR3 reads CATSRDYAGGNEQFF. CDR3 nucleotides: TGTGCCACCAGCAGAGATTACGCGGGCGGTAATGAGCAGTTCTTC. The chain couples TRBV15 to TRBJ2-1; tentatively, D is TRBD2 (5 bases). The V end lost 0 bases, the J end lost 7 bases, and 13 bases lay between the germline ends. Germline-derived CDR1 and CDR2 are LNHNV and YYDKDF (reference sequence). This CDR3 comprises 15 residues.

V gene TRBV7-9 combines with J gene TRBJ1-5; D is unclear. CDR3 length: 14 residues. The V end was cut by 1 base, the J end by 9 bases, with 13 bases between. Germline V lookup: CDR1 SEHNR, CDR2 FQNEAQ (reference sequence). The CDR3 here is CASSLDQEFRPQHF. The CDR3 DNA follows: TGTGCCAGCAGCTTAGACCAGGAGTTTCGGCCCCAGCATTTT.

In its sample, this clone was seen a few times. V is TRBV13 and J is TRBJ1-3, with D perhaps TRBD1 (5 bases). This CDR3 is built from 15 residues. In germline, CDR1 is PRHDT, CDR2 FYEKMQ (reference sequence). V dropped 5 bases and J dropped 4 bases, with 15 bases sitting between them. This CDR3 reads CASSLRRGPGNTIYF. CDR3 sequence (DNA): TGTGCCAGCAGCCTCCGAAGGGGACCCGGAAACACCATATATTTT.

The V gene is TRBV5-1, the J gene TRBJ2-7; 9 nucleotides match TRBD2. V shed 5 bases and J 2 bases; nucleotides not matched to a gene: 8. Germline V gene data show CDR1 as SGHRS and CDR2 as YFSETQ. The CDR3 extends over 15 amino acids. The CDR3 bases are TGCGCCAGCAGGGAAGGACTAGCGAATCCCTACGAGCAGTACTTC. It specifies CASREGLANPYEQYF.